This T cell receptor beta chain stems from a study of cytomegalovirus exposure and HLA in healthy donors (dated by TCRdb to 2016 to 2017). Regarding the research as a whole: In an earlier analysis of some 610 of the donors, under 300 Gb of sequence data and 100 million or so unique TCR beta sequences from 180 million or so T cells were reported. Roughly 310 gigabases of sequencing data and approximately 93 million unique TCR sequences were included in an early release covering about 700 HLA-typed donors. Of the 398 genotyped donors, 81% fell in the genetic ancestry cluster associated with self-reported Caucasian donors. The study aimed to test whether signatures of past pathogen exposure could be identified by cataloging public T cell receptors. Using immunosequencing, the study profiled T cell repertoires from fewer than 700 subjects and related those repertoires to cytomegalovirus serostatus. Along with the approximately 620-subject first cohort, a separate validation cohort of over a hundred different subjects was used. To predict cytomegalovirus infection status, the study combined high-throughput TCR immunosequencing, statistical association of individual TCRs with disease status, and machine learning. A later analysis re-analyzed previously published TCR beta repertoires from 600 to 850 donors and added high-resolution HLA genotyping to study TCR occurrence patterns. The later analysis used no new phenotypic data to find candidate immune exposures, relying instead on TCR beta sequences and their occurrence across donors. In an earlier analysis of more than 550 of the donors, high-throughput TCR beta sequencing was used to judge whether each TCR beta V gene segment behaved as functional or pseudogenic. Donor age, sex, ethnicity and CMV serostatus were compiled alongside the repertoire data. A later genetic analysis took genome-wide SNP genotypes for about three fifths of the 666 donors and used that subset as a discovery cohort. Every discovery cohort repertoire had been produced on one sequencing platform. Both class I and class II loci were covered by HLA typing, at four-digit resolution. The number of typed donors differed by locus: 629-630 for A, B, C, DRB1 and DQB1; some 500 for DQA1; approximately 600 for DPA1; and approximately 450 for DPB1. Because of strong linkage in the cohort, roughly five DR-DQ haplotypes were treated as single units for association and clustering. On average, roughly 240,000 unique TCR beta nucleotide sequences were sequenced per donor among 300 to 500 genotyped donors of the cohort, with roughly 18% of those sequences being non-productive.

To note about this clone: Its antigen is unknown. There are no base qualities to consult, and no much larger clone falls within one base.

The cohort was made up of about 670 healthy bone marrow donors. At the time of sampling, all cohort members were nominally healthy, though unrecorded immune exposures were likely present. The donor tested CMV seronegative, placing the donor among the 300 to 450 seronegative members of the cohort. A peripheral blood sample was collected from each donor, and TCR beta sequencing was performed on peripheral blood mononuclear cells. Genomic DNA extraction from the blood cell samples was performed with the Qiagen DNeasy Blood Extraction Kit. Library preparation employed the immunoSEQ multiplex PCR assay. For the multiplex PCR, a mixture combining 60 forward primers for TCR Vbeta segments and 13 reverse primers for TCR Jbeta segments was used. Amplification of the CDR3 region of rearranged TCR beta genes was performed with a multiplex PCR assay on genomic DNA. The Illumina HiSeq System was used to sequence the amplified TCR beta libraries as 87-base-pair reads. As for the original processing: A later analysis tallied roughly 78 million unique TCR beta chains across the 666 repertoires, and approximately 9.9 million of those chains were shared by two or more donors. A nearest-neighbor algorithm error-corrected the raw reads and collapsed the reads into unique sequences, merging closely related sequences to remove PCR and sequencing errors. To assign V, D and J gene segments, CDR3 sequences were aligned to IMGT reference sequences. For a sequence to be retained, a match of at least six nucleotides to both a V gene segment and a J gene segment was required. A rearrangement counted as productive if the CDR3 had no stop codons and remained in frame with V and J, and every other rearrangement counted as non-productive. CDR3 was defined by IMGT convention, running from the second conserved V-encoded cysteine to the conserved J-encoded phenylalanine. Sequences without an unambiguous match to a single V gene segment were excluded from the earlier analysis of 587 of the donors. In an earlier analysis of 587 of the donors, V segments were called functional above 56.7% productive rearrangements and were called segregating when the between-donor standard deviation exceeded 5%. To diagnose cytomegalovirus status from the catalog of TCR beta chain sequences, a statistical classification framework was built. In a later analysis, V and J genes were assigned by comparing TCR nucleotide sequences against IMGT/GENE-DB human TR gene sequences. In a later analysis, CDR3 sequences and most-parsimonious VDJ recombination scenarios were assigned using the TCRdist pipeline. In a later analysis, each TCR beta chain was defined by its CDR3 amino acid sequence together with its V-gene family, and reads lacking a unique V-gene family were excluded. As a way to deal with suspected cross-contamination and a sequencing artifact, a later analysis dropped nearly 600 nucleotide sequences that were highly shared and had low generation probability. A later analysis calculated a clonal expansion index for each public chain from normalized within-repertoire ranks of inferred template counts. In a later analysis, generation probabilities were computed using a VDJ recombination model fitted to out-of-frame rearrangements, and the results were checked against IGoR. Hypergeometric tests were used in a later analysis to score TCR-TCR, TCR-HLA and TCR-CMV co-occurrence, with a repertoire-size bias correction applied to the TCR pairs. A later analysis estimated false discovery rates by permuting HLA or CMV assignments 20 times. In a later analysis, co-occurring TCRs were grouped with DBSCAN, and TCRdist sequence similarity was added when clustering was performed within HLA-allele-positive subsets. Repertoires with fewer than 30,000 or more than 120,000 public chains were left out of co-occurrence clustering, as were five repertoires with anomalous nucleotide sharing. TCRdb carries this immuneACCESS record with in-frame sequences only. Its versions omit some clonotypes, under half of them owing to an unresolved V gene in the studies checked, with the rest unexplained. V and J calls and clone size are as listed in that table; D and trimming were resolved from the DNA. Recorded for this sample are about 130,000 clones; about four fifths of them occurred a single time. 4% to 4.5% of the sample rests with the top ten.

The research as a whole found: In the study, approximately 160 TCR beta chains were listed as associated with cytomegalovirus. Compared with the roughly 720-donor mean, donors in an Asian-associated ancestry cluster had fewer N-insertions in productive TCRs, according to a later genetic analysis. For the cohort, immune exposure information was limited to CMV serostatus. A group of highly shared sequence variants was considered likely to be a technical artifact of the sequencing pipeline. About 17 rarely observed V segments, including chromosome 9 orphons, were excluded from the earlier analysis of several hundred of the donors because counts were too low. The authors suggested that the approach could potentially be generalized to other disease states and immunological phenotypes. The classifier was reported to diagnose cytomegalovirus status with high specificity and sensitivity in both the original and validation cohorts. In vitro tests confirmed that a few of the cytomegalovirus-associated TCR beta chains recognize cytomegalovirus antigens. Because some donors lacked HLA typing at each locus, the association tests relied only on the typed subset. V-gene and J-gene trimming of TCR beta chains was associated with a missense DCLRE1C variant in a later genetic analysis, and the association was replicated in an independent cohort. Most TCR sequences were observed very rarely across donors, whereas some public TCRs were present in many individuals. A later analysis found that most CMV-associated TCR beta chains appeared HLA-restricted, with HLA associations seemingly driven largely by CMV exposure. A further reported finding was that TCR beta sequences accurately predicted the HLA-A and HLA-B alleles for most subjects in the first cohort. In a later analysis, HLA-associated TCR beta chains showed more clonal expansion and lower generation probabilities than non-associated chains that were equally common. When HLA alleles, especially DR and DQ, strongly co-occurred, TCR associations were difficult to assign to individual alleles. In a later analysis, about 17,000 TCR beta sequences were associated with specific HLA alleles at a false discovery rate of 0.05. In a later analysis, several top co-occurrence clusters were reported to appear linked to parvovirus B19, influenza, CMV and Epstein-Barr virus. Correlated functional status among segregating V segments might reflect linkage disequilibrium, but an unknown experimental factor could not be ruled out. Only TCR beta chains were sequenced in this cohort, and the absence of alpha or paired-chain data limited detectable features. Roughly uniform sequencing depth across donors was assumed in presence/absence analyses, although this assumption may not hold. In a later analysis, TCR association rates were found to vary across HLA loci, with the most associated TCRs seen for DRB1 alleles and the fewest for HLA-C alleles. Broadly in line with IMGT annotations, most TCR beta V segments showed up in productive rearrangements about 87% or about 30% of the time in an earlier analysis of 587 of the donors.

The source of this sequence is a woman in her thirties or forties in good health and CMV-seronegative. Source material: PBMCs.

The DNA sequence follows: TGTGCCAGCAGTGAGGCAGATCAGCCCCAGCATTTT. It is translated as CASSEADQPQHF. The chain is assembled from TRBV6-1 and TRBJ1-5, with no confidently assigned D gene. The CDR3 runs 12 residues from the cysteine to the phenylalanine. Just the 36-base CDR3 DNA is kept, in frame starting at base 1. The germline V gene specifies MNHNS as CDR1 and SASEGT as CDR2. V was cut back by 3 bases and J by 5 bases, leaving a gap of 5 bases between them.